The next 3 T cell receptor beta chains were all read from a single sample in a study of cytomegalovirus exposure and HLA in healthy donors. PCR used 60 Vbeta primers and 13 Jbeta primers. Clones were sequenced by immunoSEQ multiplex PCR, and TCRdb holds only the in-frame ones, with some missing. Seen here are about 120,000 clones, approximately 80% observed once, and the top ten hold approximately 8.8%. Sequences were obtained from PBMCs. These receptors all come from a female donor in good health and CMV-seropositive.

The V gene is TRBV5-1, the J gene TRBJ2-2; 7 nucleotides agree with TRBD1. The CDR3 totals 16 residues. The V and J ends lost 0 bases and 2 bases, in that order; junction bases with no gene match: 4. Germline lookup yields CDR1 SGHRS and CDR2 YFSETQ. CDR3 sequence (DNA): TGCGCCAGCAGCTTGGCGGGACAGTATAACACCGGGGAGCTGTTTTTT. As protein: CASSLAGQYNTGELFF.

The genes are TRBV2 and TRBJ2-5; a possible D gene is TRBD2 (5 bases). The CDR3 consists of 12 residues. Germline V lookup: CDR1 SNHLY, CDR2 FYNNEI. The V end was cut by 3 bases, the J end by 4 bases, with 6 bases between. The CDR3 here is CASSDGRETQYF. The DNA of the CDR3 is TGTGCCAGCAGTGATGGGAGAGAGACCCAGTACTTC.

With respect to this clone: This sample includes further DNA sequences coding for the same CDR3. V gene TRBV30 combines with J gene TRBJ1-5; D perhaps matches TRBD1 (6 bases). V was pared by 0 bases and J by 4 bases, with 7 bases between. The CDR3 is made up of 13 amino acids. The germline gives CDR1 GTSNPN, CDR2 SVGIG (reference sequence). This CDR3 reads CAWSVQGNQPQHF. The CDR3 DNA reads TGTGCCTGGAGTGTTCAGGGGAATCAGCCCCAGCATTTT.